This section outlines one TCR beta chain sequence together with its context. Its antigen is still unknown. Germline V gene sequence: CDR1 SNHLY, CDR2 FYNNEI. The CDR3 sequence is 15 residues long. V was shortened by 5 bases and J by 4 bases, with 17 bases between the two germline ends. These data come from a study of PD-1 blockade in classical Hodgkin lymphoma. Whole-study results and caveats: Some patients started nivolumab under 1 year after ASCT, and they were excluded.

The assay was immunoSEQ multiplex PCR, and TCRdb's table has in-frame clones only and misses some. This sample has about 12,000 clones, with around nine tenths found just once. No patient escaped relapse after autologous stem cell transplantation, and brentuximab vedotin exposure varied. Sequenced here: peripheral blood mononuclear cells (PBMCs), sampled at baseline. The chain uses TRBV2 and TRBJ2-5; D is perhaps TRBD2 (7 bases). This TCR was recovered from a human donor with classical Hodgkin lymphoma. CDR3 residues: CASSTQGGAGETQYF. DNA of the CDR3: TGTGCCAGCAGTACCCAAGGGGGGGCCGGAGAGACCCAGTACTTC.